This T cell receptor beta chain was identified in a study of blood T cell repertoires in COVID-19. Study-wide background: From T cells, B-cell-depleted T cells, or PBMCs came the material, which was cDNA or gDNA.

All enrollees were about 18 to 90 years old and from 20 to 30 US areas. Clinical history as reported by participants underpinned cohort assignment. Profiled with immunoSEQ multiplex PCR; TCRdb holds only in-frame clones, not every one. Here the sample spans around 400,000 clones, more than 70% being singletons. This CDR3 has 17 residues. V lost 0 bases and J 0 bases, leaving 13 bases between the germline ends. CDR1 is SGDLS and CDR2 is YYNGEE in the germline V gene. This receptor was obtained from a woman under 30 who had been exposed to COVID-19. The sample taken for sequencing was PBMCs or T cells enriched from blood (not recorded which). This chain connects TRBV9 to TRBJ2-1; weak D call: TRBD2 (6 bases). This CDR3 reads CASSVGPGRGSYNEQFF. CDR3 sequence (DNA): TGTGCCAGCAGCGTAGGTCCAGGGCGGGGCTCCTACAATGAGCAGTTCTTC.